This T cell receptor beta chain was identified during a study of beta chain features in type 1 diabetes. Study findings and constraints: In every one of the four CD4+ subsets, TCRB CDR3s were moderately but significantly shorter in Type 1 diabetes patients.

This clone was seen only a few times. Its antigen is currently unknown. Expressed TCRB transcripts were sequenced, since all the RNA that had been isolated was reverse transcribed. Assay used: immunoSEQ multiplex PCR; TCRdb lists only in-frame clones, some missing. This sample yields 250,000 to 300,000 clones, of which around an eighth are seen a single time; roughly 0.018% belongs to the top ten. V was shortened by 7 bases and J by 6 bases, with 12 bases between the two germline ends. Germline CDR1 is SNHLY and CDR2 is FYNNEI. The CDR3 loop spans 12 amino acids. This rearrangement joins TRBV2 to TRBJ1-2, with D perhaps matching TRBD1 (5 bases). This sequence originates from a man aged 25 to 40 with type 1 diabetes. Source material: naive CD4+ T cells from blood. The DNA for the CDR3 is TGTGCCAGCACCTACTCAGGGAATGGCTACACCTTC. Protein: CASTYSGNGYTF. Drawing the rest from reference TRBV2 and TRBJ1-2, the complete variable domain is EPEVTQTPSHQVTQMGQEVILRCVPISNHLYFYWYRQILGQKVEFLVSFYNNEISEKSEIFDDQFSVERPDGSNFTLKIRSTKLEDSAMYFCASTYSGNGYTFGSGTRLTVV.